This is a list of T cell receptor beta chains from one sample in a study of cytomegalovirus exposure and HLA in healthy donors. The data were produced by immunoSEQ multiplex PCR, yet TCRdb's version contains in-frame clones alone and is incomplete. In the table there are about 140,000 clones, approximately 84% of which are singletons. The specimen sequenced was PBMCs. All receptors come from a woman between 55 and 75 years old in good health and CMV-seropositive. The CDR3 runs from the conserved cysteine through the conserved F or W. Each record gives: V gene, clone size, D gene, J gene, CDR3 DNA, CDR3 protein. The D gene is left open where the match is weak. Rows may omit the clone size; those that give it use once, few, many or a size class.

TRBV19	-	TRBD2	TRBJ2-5	TGTGCCAGTCGACTAGCGGGAGTGGGTGAGACCCAGTACTTC	CASRLAGVGETQYF
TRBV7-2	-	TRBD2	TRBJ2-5	TGTGCCAGCAGCACAACTAGCGGGAGCTCAGAGACCCAGTACTTC	CASSTTSGSSETQYF
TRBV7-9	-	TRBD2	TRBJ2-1	TGTGCCAGCAGCTTAGGGGGACTAGCGGGAAATGAGCAGTTCTTC	CASSLGGLAGNEQFF
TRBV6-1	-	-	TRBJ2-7	TGTGCCAGCAGTGCTGGAGCCCGCAACGGCGAGCAGTACTTC	CASSAGARNGEQYF
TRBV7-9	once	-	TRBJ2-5	TGTGCCAGCAGCAAGGGGGAGAAAGAGACCCAGTACTTC	CASSKGEKETQYF
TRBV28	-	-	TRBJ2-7	TGTGCCAGCAGTTTTCCCCCCCGAGAGCGATCCCGGCTTACCTACGAGCAGTACTTC	CASSFPPRERSRLTYEQYF
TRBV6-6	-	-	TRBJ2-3	TGTGCCAGCAGTTGGGTAGGGGGGGAAGTGTCAGATACGCAGTATTTT	CASSWVGGEVSDTQYF
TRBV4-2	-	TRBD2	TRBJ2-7	TGTGCCAGCAGCCAACCGGGACTAGCGGGAGGAGACTCCTACGAGCAGTACTTC	CASSQPGLAGGDSYEQYF
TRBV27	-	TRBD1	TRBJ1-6	TGTGCCAGCAGTGCGGGACAGCGCAGCTCCTATAATTCACCCCTCCACTTT	CASSAGQRSSYNSPLHF
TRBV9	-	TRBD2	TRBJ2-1	TGTGCCAGCAGCGTAAGCACCCGCCCGGTGGCGGGAGGATTGATCGGGCAGTTCTTC	CASSVSTRPVAGGLIGQFF
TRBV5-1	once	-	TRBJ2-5	TGCGCCAGCAGCTCCCAGGGTGGGGGGGAGACCCAGTACTTC	CASSSQGGGETQYF
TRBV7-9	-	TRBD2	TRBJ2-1	TGTGCCAGCAGCCTAACTAGCGGGGACTACAATGAGCAGTTCTTC	CASSLTSGDYNEQFF
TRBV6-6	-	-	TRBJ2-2	TGTGCCAGCAGACTACAGGGTCCCGGGGAGCTGTTTTTT	CASRLQGPGELFF
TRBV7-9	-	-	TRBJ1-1	TGTGCCAGCACCAACTGGGGAGGGGACGGACTCGCTGAAGCTTTCTTT	CASTNWGGDGLAEAFF
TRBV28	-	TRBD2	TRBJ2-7	TGTGCCAGCAGTTTACGGGGGGGAGAGCAGTACTTC	CASSLRGGEQYF
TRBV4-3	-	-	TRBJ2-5	TGCGCCAGCAGCCAAGGGCTCGGGAGCTACGGGACCCAGTACTTC	CASSQGLGSYGTQYF
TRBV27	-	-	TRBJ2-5	TGTGCCAGCAGCAGAAGTATTTCGGAGACCCAGTACTTC	CASSRSISETQYF
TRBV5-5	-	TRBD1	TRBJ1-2	TGTGCCAGCAGCAAAAGGGGGCCTAACTATGGCTACACCTTC	CASSKRGPNYGYTF
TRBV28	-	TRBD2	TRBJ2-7	TGTGCCAGCAACCCTAGCGGGAGGGCCTACGAGCAGTACTTC	CASNPSGRAYEQYF
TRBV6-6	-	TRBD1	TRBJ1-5	TGTGCCAGCAGTTACCAACAGGGGGCAGGTCAGCCCCAGCATTTT	CASSYQQGAGQPQHF
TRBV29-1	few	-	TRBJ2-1	TGCAGCGTTGAAGATCGGGTAGGGAGGGGGAATGAGCAGTTCTTC	CSVEDRVGRGNEQFF
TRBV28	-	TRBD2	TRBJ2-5	TGTGCCAGCAGTCAACCCTTAGCGGGGTCACAAGAGACCCAGTACTTC	CASSQPLAGSQETQYF
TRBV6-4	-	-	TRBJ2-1	TGTGCCAGCAGTGATATGCGGGCTCCCTACAATGAGCAGTTCTTC	CASSDMRAPYNEQFF